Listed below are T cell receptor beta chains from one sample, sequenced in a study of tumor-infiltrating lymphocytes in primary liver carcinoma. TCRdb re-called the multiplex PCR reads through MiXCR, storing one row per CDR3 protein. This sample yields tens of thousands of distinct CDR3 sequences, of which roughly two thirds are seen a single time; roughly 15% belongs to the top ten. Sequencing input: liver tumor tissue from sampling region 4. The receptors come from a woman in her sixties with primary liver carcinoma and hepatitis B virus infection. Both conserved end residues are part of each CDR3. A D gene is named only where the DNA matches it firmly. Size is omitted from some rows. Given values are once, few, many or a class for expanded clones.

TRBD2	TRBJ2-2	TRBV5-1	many	TGCGCCAGCAGCTTTAGAGCGGGAGTCGGTCCCGGGGAGCTGTTTTTT	CASSFRAGVGPGELFF
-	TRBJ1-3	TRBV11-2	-	TGTGCCAGCAGCTCTGGTGGAAACACCATATATTTC	CASSSGGNTIYF
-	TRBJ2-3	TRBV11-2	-	TGTGCCAGCAGCCTCCTTATCACAGATACGCAGTATTTT	CASSLLITDTQYF
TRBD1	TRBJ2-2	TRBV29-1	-	TGCAGCGTGATCCAAACCGGGACAGAGAACGCCGGGGAGCTATTTTTT	CSVIQTGTENAGELFF
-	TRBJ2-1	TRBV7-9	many	TGTGCCAGCAGCCGCATACAACCGGGACACCAATACAATGAGCAGTTCTTC	CASSRIQPGHQYNEQFF
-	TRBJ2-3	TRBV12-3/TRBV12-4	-	TGTACCAGCAGTTTTATGAGGGACTTCACCGATACGCAGTATTTT	CTSSFMRDFTDTQYF
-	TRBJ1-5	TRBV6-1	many	TGTGCCAGCAGGGACCTGACTAAGCCCCAGCATTTT	CASRDLTKPQHF
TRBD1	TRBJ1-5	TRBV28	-	TGTGCCAACGGGTTTTCAGGGGGTAGTAATCAGCCCCAGCATTTT	CANGFSGGSNQPQHF
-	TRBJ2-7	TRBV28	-	TGTGCCAGCAGTCCTTTGGCTAGCTGCTACGAGCAGTACTTC	CASSPLASCYEQYF
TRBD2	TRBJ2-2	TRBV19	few	TGTGCCAGTAGGAGGGCTAGCGGGGTGAACACCGGGGAGCTGTTTTTT	CASRRASGVNTGELFF
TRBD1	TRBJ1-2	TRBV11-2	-	TGTGCCGGCAACCGGGACAGAATCTATGGCTACACCTTC	CAGNRDRIYGYTF
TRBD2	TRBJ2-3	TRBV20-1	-	TGCAGTACTAGGGTAGCGGGACCAGATACGCAGTATTTT	CSTRVAGPDTQYF
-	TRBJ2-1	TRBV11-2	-	TGTGCCAGCAGCTACCTGGTGCACTACAACGAGCAGTTCTTC	CASSYLVHYNEQFF
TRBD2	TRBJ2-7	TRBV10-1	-	TGCGCCAGCAGTCATAGCGGGAGCTCTTACGAGCAGTACTTC	CASSHSGSSYEQYF
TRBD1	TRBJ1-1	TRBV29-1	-	TGCAGCGTTGGCCCGGGACAGAGCCTGAACACTGAAGCTTTCTTC	CSVGPGQSLNTEAFF
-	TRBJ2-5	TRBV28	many	TGTGCCAGCAGCGGCGTACAAGAGACCCAGTACTTC	CASSGVQETQYF
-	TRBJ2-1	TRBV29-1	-	TGCAACGTTGAAGTTCTTAATGAGCAGTTCTTC	CNVEVLNEQFF
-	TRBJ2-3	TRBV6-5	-	TGTGCCAGCAGACCTAGCCCTCGTGACTGTGCGCAGTATTTT	CASRPSPRDCAQYF
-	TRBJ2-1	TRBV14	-	TGTGCCAGCAGCCAAAGGGGGGCGCGTGAGCAGTTCTTC	CASSQRGAREQFF
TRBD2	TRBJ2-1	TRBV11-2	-	TGTGCCAACAGCTTAGCGGGAGTGTCGCCTGAGCAGTTCTTC	CANSLAGVSPEQFF
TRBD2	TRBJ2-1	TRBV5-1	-	TGCGCCAGCAGCACCACGGGACTAGCGGGAGCTTCTGAGCAGTTCTTC	CASSTTGLAGASEQFF
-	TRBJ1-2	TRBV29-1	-	TGCGGCGCATGGGACTATGGCTACACCTTC	CGAWDYGYTF
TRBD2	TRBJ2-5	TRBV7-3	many	TGTGCCAGCAGCTCGGCGGGAGGATTCCAAGAGACCCAGTACTTC	CASSSAGGFQETQYF
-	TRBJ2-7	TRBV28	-	TGTATCAGCAGCTCTACCCTCTCCTACGAGCAGTACTTC	CISSSTLSYEQYF
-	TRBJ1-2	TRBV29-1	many	TGCAGCGTTGAAGGAGGGGAGTGGAATGGCTACACCTTC	CSVEGGEWNGYTF
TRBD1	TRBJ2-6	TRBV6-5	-	TGTGCCAGCAGCAGGGGGCTCCCCTCTAGGGCCAACGTCCTGACTTTC	CASSRGLPSRANVLTF
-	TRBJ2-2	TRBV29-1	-	TGCAGTGTCACGGGGCACTCGGACGGGGACCTGTTTTTT	CSVTGHSDGDLFF
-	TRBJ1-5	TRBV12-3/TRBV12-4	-	TGTGCCAGCAGTACAAGGGGTCCGTCGGGTGCGAGCAATCAGCCCCAGCATTTT	CASSTRGPSGASNQPQHF
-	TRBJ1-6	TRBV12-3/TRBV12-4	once	TGTGCCAGCAGTTTAGCCGCCAGGGCGACCAATTCACTCCTCCACTTT	CASSLAARATNSLLHF
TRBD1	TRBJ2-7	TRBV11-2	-	TGTGCCAGCAGCTTATCGGGACAGGCTTACTACGAGCATTACTTT	CASSLSGQAYYEHYF
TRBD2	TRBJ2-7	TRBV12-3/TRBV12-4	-	TGTGTCAGTAGTAGACAACTAGCGGGAGTCGAGCAGTACTTC	CVSSRQLAGVEQYF
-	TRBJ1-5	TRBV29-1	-	TGCAGCGATGAAGATCCAGGGAATGGTAGCAATCAGCCCCAGCATTTT	CSDEDPGNGSNQPQHF